This TCR beta chain was recovered during a study of identifying expanded T cells in peripheral blood. Findings and caveats of the study: Clone count variance between approximately 2-week samples rose with total template count.

With respect to this clone: Its antigen is still unknown.

Per germline, CDR1 SQVTM and CDR2 ANQGSEA. The CDR3 runs to 12 residues. Deletions cut 4 bases from V and 7 bases from J, with 11 bases between. Data came from immunoSEQ multiplex PCR; TCRdb stores just in-frame clones and leaves some out. The table has roughly 78,000 clones, about nine tenths seen once. Collection occurred without any documented infections or immune events in donors. The sequencing sample was made of blood. The source of this sequence is a person aged 18 to 70 in good health. The chain recombines TRBV29-1 with TRBJ1-5; D call uncertain. In DNA, the CDR3 is TGCAGCGTTGGCGAGAGAGAGCAGCCCCAGCATTTT. Protein product: CSVGEREQPQHF.